The next 27 T cell receptor beta chains were all read from a single sample in a study of Graves' ophthalmopathy and Graves' hyperthyroidism. Amplified material comprised TCR beta CDR3 regions derived from RNA transcripts. Second-round multiplex PCR followed a first-round RT-PCR using HTBI primers. MiXCR was run by TCRdb on the multiplex PCR reads, yielding one entry per CDR3 protein. The profile shows about 240,000 distinct CDR3 sequences, roughly 50% of them singletons. Sequencing used peripheral blood. The receptors come from an adult man with Graves' ophthalmopathy.

The chain carries TRBV6-4 and TRBJ1-1; D gene ambiguous. In germline, CDR1 is MRHNA, CDR2 SNTAGT. CDR3 size: 13 residues. V lost 6 bases, J lost 1 base, and 9 bases lay in between. CDR3 DNA: TGTGCCAGCAGGGAAGACACGAACACTGAAGCTTTCTTT. The encoded protein is CASREDTNTEAFF.

The chain carries TRBV5-8 and TRBJ1-2; 7 bases fit TRBD1. Germline assignment: CDR1 SGHTS and CDR2 YDEGEE. The V gene end was trimmed by 4 bases and the J gene end by 0 bases; junction bases not matched to a gene: 6. The CDR3 has 15 amino acids. This CDR3 is CASSPSGQSNYGYTF. For the CDR3, the DNA is TGTGCCAGCAGCCCGTCGGGACAGTCTAACTATGGCTACACCTTC.

The V call is TRBV7-9, the J call TRBJ2-7; D perhaps matches TRBD1 (5 bases). Trimming took off 7 bases at V and 5 bases at J, with 21 bases between the two ends. Germline V gene sequence: CDR1 SEHNR, CDR2 FQNEAQ (reference sequence). CDR3 length equals 15 residues. CDR3 amino acids: CASNPQEGRFDEQYF. The CDR3 DNA is TGTGCCAGCAACCCACAGGAAGGCAGGTTTGACGAGCAGTACTTC.

Written as DNA, the CDR3 is TGTGCCAGCAGAGGGTCCGGGACAGGGGGCCGGGAGACCCAGTACTTC. Its translation is CASRGSGTGGRETQYF. This chain connects TRBV12-3 or TRBV12-4 to TRBJ2-5; 12 bases align to TRBD1. This CDR3 has 16 amino acids. V was clipped by 6 bases and J by 5 bases; unmatched bases: 10.

The genes are TRBV7-2 and TRBJ1-1, with D possibly matching TRBD1 (6 bases). The CDR3 is made up of 13 amino acids. The germline V gene encodes CDR1 SGHTA and CDR2 FQGNSA. V dropped 3 bases and J dropped 7 bases, with 12 bases sitting between them. The CDR3 spells CASSFQGQVEAFF. The CDR3 DNA is TGTGCCAGCAGCTTCCAGGGGCAGGTTGAAGCTTTCTTT.

Remarks on this clonotype: Compared with germline, one end of the junction differs, possibly owing to a read error. This chain uses TRBV5-5 with TRBJ1-1; no firm D call. The CDR3 is made up of 14 amino acids. Germline V lookup: CDR1 SGHKS, CDR2 YYEKEE (reference sequence). CDR3 protein: CASSLEQPGTEAFF. The CDR3 nucleotides read TGCGCCAGCAGCTTGGAACAGCCCGGGACTGAAGCTTTCTTT.

This clonotype was counted a single time. This chain connects TRBV7-9 to TRBJ2-5; 11 nucleotides match TRBD1. The CDR3 has 15 residues. CDR1 and CDR2 from the germline V gene are SEHNR and FQNEAQ (reference sequence). The V segment lost 5 bases and the J segment 2 bases; nucleotides outside the gene matches: 4. CDR3 nucleotide sequence: TGTGCCAGCAGCCGGACAGGGGGCAGGCAAGAGACCCAGTACTTC. It yields the protein CASSRTGGRQETQYF.

The V call is TRBV10-2, the J call TRBJ2-5; D remains ambiguous. In germline, CDR1 is WSHSY, CDR2 SAAADI. V was pared by 2 bases and J by 11 bases, with 9 bases between. There are 11 residues in the CDR3. The CDR3 DNA reads TGCGCCAGCAGTGAGGGTCGTCAACAGTACTTC. This codes for CASSEGRQQYF.

This clonotype was recorded only once. CDR3 loop: CASKTGGGFEAFF. The CDR3 coding sequence is TGTGCTAGTAAGACAGGGGGAGGCTTTGAAGCTTTCTTT. The chain recombines TRBV12-5 with TRBJ1-1; 9 nucleotides line up with TRBD1. Germline assignment: CDR1 LGHNT and CDR2 FRNRAP. CDR3 length: 13 amino acids. V shed 8 bases, J shed 7 bases, and the junction held 8 bases outside the gene matches.

This clonotype was detected only a few times. This chain links TRBV12-3 or TRBV12-4 with TRBJ2-7; possible D gene TRBD1, 5 bases. The length of the CDR3 is 15 residues. V shed 2 bases and J shed 2 bases, with 13 bases lying between them. CDR3 in amino acids: CASSLQGTLAYEQYF. CDR3 bases: TGTGCCAGCAGTTTACAGGGAACCTTGGCCTACGAGCAGTACTTC.

This clonotype has only a few counts. This sequence joins TRBV29-1 and TRBJ1-1; 7 bases match TRBD1. Germline-derived CDR1 and CDR2 are SQVTM and ANQGSEA. Trimming took 4 bases from V and 7 from J; bases not matched to a gene: 0. The CDR3 consists of 10 residues. CDR3 protein: CSVGDSEAFF. In nucleotides, the CDR3 is TGCAGCGTTGGGGACAGTGAAGCTTTCTTT. Full variable domain (outside the CDR3, taken from reference TRBV29-1 and TRBJ1-1): SAVISQKPSRDICQRGTSLTIQCQVDSQVTMMFWYRQQPGQSLTLIATANQGSEATYESGFVIDKFPISRPNLTFSTLTVSNMSPEDSSIYLCSVGDSEAFFGQGTRLTVV.

The chain joins TRBV11-1 to TRBJ2-2; 8 positions match TRBD1. From germline, CDR1 is SGHAT and CDR2 FQDESV (reference sequence). The CDR3 runs 16 residues. The V and J ends lost 4 bases and 1 base, in that order; junction bases with no gene match: 5. DNA of the CDR3: TGTGCCAGCAGCTCCGGACAGGGCAGGAACACCGGGGAGCTGTTTTTT. This sequence encodes CASSSGQGRNTGELFF.

The rearrangement links TRBV7-6 to TRBJ1-1; the D is unclear. This CDR3 comprises 15 residues. Germline V lookup: CDR1 SGHVS, CDR2 FNYEAQ. Trimming removed 2 bases at V and 4 bases at J, with 14 bases between. The DNA of the CDR3 is TGTGCCAGCAGCTTATTGGACGGGCTGAGCACTGAAGCTTTCTTT. Encoded protein: CASSLLDGLSTEAFF.

V usage is TRBV20-1 and J usage is TRBJ2-7, with TRBD2 matching 8 bases. Per germline, CDR1 DFQATT and CDR2 SNEGSKA (reference sequence). The CDR3 covers 14 residues. Trimming removed 6 bases from V and 2 bases from J; junction bases left unmatched: 9. As DNA, the CDR3 is TGCAGTGCCCCGGGGGGGGGCCCTACCTACGAGCAGTACTTC. It translates to CSAPGGGPTYEQYF.

This chain uses TRBV29-1 with TRBJ2-7; D might be TRBD1 (7 bases). CDR1 SQVTM and CDR2 ANQGSEA come from the germline V gene. Deletions cut 3 bases from V and 3 bases from J, with 18 bases between. The CDR3 is 15 residues long. The CDR3 here is CSVETPRGTDYEQYF. The CDR3 nucleotides are TGCAGCGTTGAGACCCCCCGGGGGACAGACTACGAGCAGTACTTC.

This clonotype was counted once. The chain has TRBV6-6 and TRBJ1-2; D is possibly TRBD1 (5 bases). The CDR3 is made up of 15 amino acids. The germline gives CDR1 MNHNY, CDR2 SVGAGI (reference sequence). V was shortened by 0 bases and J by 4 bases, with 12 bases between the two germline ends. The CDR3 here is CASSYSGGSGYGYTF. The CDR3 DNA sequence: TGTGCCAGCAGTTACTCGGGGGGGTCGGGCTATGGCTACACCTTC.

The rearrangement uses TRBV12-3 or TRBV12-4 and TRBJ2-5; unclear D gene. The CDR3 covers 12 residues. Between the trimmed V and J ends, which lost 3 bases and 6 bases, there was a span of 8 bases. Here the CDR3 reads CASSFAPKTQYF. In DNA form, the CDR3 reads TGTGCCAGCAGTTTTGCGCCCAAGACCCAGTACTTC.

The rearrangement links TRBV7-9 to TRBJ2-3; possibly TRBD1 for D (5 bases). The V gene lost 3 bases and the J gene lost 0 bases, with 16 bases spanning the gap. CDR3 length: 17 amino acids. Germline V gives CDR1 SEHNR, CDR2 FQNEAQ (reference sequence). The CDR3 coding sequence is TGTGCCAGCAGCTTTTACGCAGGGCCCGTGAGCACAGATACGCAGTATTTT. Translated, it gives CASSFYAGPVSTDTQYF.

This chain connects TRBV4-2 to TRBJ1-1; TRBD1 is a possible D gene (5 bases). Germline V gives CDR1 LGHNA, CDR2 YNFKEQ. Trimming shortened V by 1 base and J by 1 base, and 16 bases separated the two germline ends. The CDR3 is made up of 17 amino acids. The CDR3, as DNA: TGTGCCAGCAGCCAAGTGCAATCTTATAGGGGGAACACTGAAGCTTTCTTT. Residues: CASSQVQSYRGNTEAFF.

The sample holds many counts of this clonotype. The genes are TRBV2 and TRBJ1-2; the D is unclear. The V end was cut by 6 bases, the J end by 0 bases, with 8 bases between. CDR3 length equals 13 residues. Germline CDR1 is SNHLY and CDR2 is FYNNEI. This chain's CDR3 is CASRRTPNYGYTF. The CDR3 nucleotides read TGTGCCAGCAGGCGGACCCCTAACTATGGCTACACCTTC.

The chain employs TRBV5-1 and TRBJ2-7, with 7 bases matching TRBD1. In germline, CDR1 is SGHRS, CDR2 YFSETQ. CDR3 length equals 17 residues. Trimming cost V 4 bases and J 3 bases; bases outside gene matches: 16. The CDR3 nucleotides are TGCGCCAGCAGCCCCTTTTCCAGGGGGTTGCCCCTCTACGAGCAGTACTTC. Its translation: CASSPFSRGLPLYEQYF. The full variable domain, rest sourced from reference TRBV5-1 and TRBJ2-7, is KAGVTQTPRYLIKTRGQQVTLSCSPISGHRSVSWYQQTPGQGLQFLFEYFSETQRNKGNFPGRFSGRQFSNSRSEMNVSTLELGDSALYLCASSPFSRGLPLYEQYFGPGTRLTVT.

The J gene is TRBJ1-5, the V gene TRBV9; D perhaps matches TRBD1 (5 bases). The V and J ends lost 5 bases and 1 base respectively, with 22 bases between them. The germline gives CDR1 SGDLS, CDR2 YYNGEE. This CDR3 has 18 residues. The CDR3 bases are TGTGCCAGCAGTTTAGGGGCCGCGAGGGCAGGGAGCAATCAGCCCCAGCATTTT. Translating it yields CASSLGAARAGSNQPQHF.

The chain recombines TRBV19 with TRBJ2-3, with TRBD2 identical over 10 bases. This CDR3 comprises 14 residues. Trimming cost V 7 bases and J 6 bases; bases outside gene matches: 7. CDR1 LNHDA and CDR2 SQIVND come from the germline V gene (reference sequence). CDR3 sequence reads: CASIPAGGQDTQYF. CDR3 coding DNA: TGTGCCAGTATCCCAGCGGGAGGGCAGGATACGCAGTATTTT.

This clonotype was seen a handful of times. This rearrangement joins TRBV5-5 to TRBJ1-1, with a tentative D call TRBD1 (6 bases). CDR1 and CDR2 (germline): SGHKS, YYEKEE (reference sequence). V was pared by 4 bases and J by 4 bases, with 20 bases between. The CDR3 length is 16 residues. The CDR3 bases are TGTGCCAGCAGCCTTCCCCCCAGGGGCTCAGTCACTGAAGCTTTCTTT. It encodes CASSLPPRGSVTEAFF. The variable domain in full, completed from reference TRBV5-5 and TRBJ1-1, reads DAGVTQSPTHLIKTRGQQVTLRCSPISGHKSVSWYQQVLGQGPQFIFQYYEKEERGRGNFPDRFSARQFPNYSSELNVNALLLGDSALYLCASSLPPRGSVTEAFFGQGTRLTVV.

The chain combines TRBV6-5 with TRBJ2-7; D is perhaps TRBD1 or TRBD2 (6 bases each). Per the germline V gene, CDR1 is MNHEY and CDR2 is SVGAGI. Trimming stripped 6 bases from V and 0 bases from J, with 12 bases between. This CDR3 is built from 14 residues. The CDR3 bases are TGTGCCAGCAGGAAGGGGGAGGCCTCCTACGAGCAGTACTTC. Its translation: CASRKGEASYEQYF.

This clonotype was detected ten times or more. As DNA, the CDR3 is TGTGCCATCAGTGATCTAGCGGGAGGGTACGAGCAGTACTTC. It translates to CAISDLAGGYEQYF. The chain is built from TRBV10-3 and TRBJ2-7; 12 nucleotides line up with TRBD2. Germline trimming cut 3 bases from V and 4 bases from J; bases unmatched to any gene: 1. The germline V gene has CDR1 ENHRY and CDR2 SYGVKD. There are 14 residues in the CDR3.

The genes are TRBV3-1 and TRBJ1-2, with 8 bases identical to TRBD1. The J segment lost 7 bases and the V segment lost 1 base, leaving 8 bases of the junction unmatched. The CDR3 totals 15 residues. CDR1 and CDR2 from the germline V gene are LGHDT and YNNKEL (reference sequence). CDR3 residues: CASSQAGQAEGGYTF. CDR3 coding DNA: TGTGCCAGCAGCCAAGCGGGACAGGCTGAAGGTGGCTACACCTTC.